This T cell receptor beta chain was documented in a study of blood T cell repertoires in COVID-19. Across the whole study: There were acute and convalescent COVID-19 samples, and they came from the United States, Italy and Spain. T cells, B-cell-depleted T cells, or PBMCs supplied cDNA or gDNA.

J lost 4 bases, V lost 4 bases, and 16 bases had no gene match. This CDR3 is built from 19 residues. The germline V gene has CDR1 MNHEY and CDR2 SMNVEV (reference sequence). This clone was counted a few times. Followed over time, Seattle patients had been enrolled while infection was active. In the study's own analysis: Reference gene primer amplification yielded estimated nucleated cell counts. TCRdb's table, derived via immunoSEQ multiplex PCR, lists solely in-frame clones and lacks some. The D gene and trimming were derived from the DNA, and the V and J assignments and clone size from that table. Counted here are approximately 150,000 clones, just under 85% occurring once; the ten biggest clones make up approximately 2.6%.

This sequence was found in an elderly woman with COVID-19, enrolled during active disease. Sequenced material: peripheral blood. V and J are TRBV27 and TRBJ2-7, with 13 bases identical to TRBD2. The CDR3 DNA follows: TGTGCCAGCAGTTCACCTCTTGAAGGGACTAGCGGGAAAAGGTACGAGCAGTACTTC. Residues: CASSSPLEGTSGKRYEQYF.